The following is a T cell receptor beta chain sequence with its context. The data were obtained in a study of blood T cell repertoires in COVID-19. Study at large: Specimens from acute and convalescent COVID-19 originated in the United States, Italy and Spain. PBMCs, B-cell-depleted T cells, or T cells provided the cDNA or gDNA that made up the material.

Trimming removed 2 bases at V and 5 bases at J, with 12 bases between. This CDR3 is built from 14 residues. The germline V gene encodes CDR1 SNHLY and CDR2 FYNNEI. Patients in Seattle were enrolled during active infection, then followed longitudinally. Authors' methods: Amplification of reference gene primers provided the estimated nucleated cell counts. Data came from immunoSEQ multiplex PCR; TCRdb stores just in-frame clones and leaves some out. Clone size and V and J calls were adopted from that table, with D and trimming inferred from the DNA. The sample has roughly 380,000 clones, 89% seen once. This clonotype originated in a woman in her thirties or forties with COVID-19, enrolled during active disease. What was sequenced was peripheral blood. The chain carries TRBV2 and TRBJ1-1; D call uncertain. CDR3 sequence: CASSEFLELTEAFF. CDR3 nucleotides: TGTGCCAGCAGTGAATTTCTGGAGCTTACTGAAGCTTTCTTT. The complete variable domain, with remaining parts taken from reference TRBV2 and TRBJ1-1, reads EPEVTQTPSHQVTQMGQEVILRCVPISNHLYFYWYRQILGQKVEFLVSFYNNEISEKSEIFDDQFSVERPDGSNFTLKIRSTKLEDSAMYFCASSEFLELTEAFFGQGTRLTVV.